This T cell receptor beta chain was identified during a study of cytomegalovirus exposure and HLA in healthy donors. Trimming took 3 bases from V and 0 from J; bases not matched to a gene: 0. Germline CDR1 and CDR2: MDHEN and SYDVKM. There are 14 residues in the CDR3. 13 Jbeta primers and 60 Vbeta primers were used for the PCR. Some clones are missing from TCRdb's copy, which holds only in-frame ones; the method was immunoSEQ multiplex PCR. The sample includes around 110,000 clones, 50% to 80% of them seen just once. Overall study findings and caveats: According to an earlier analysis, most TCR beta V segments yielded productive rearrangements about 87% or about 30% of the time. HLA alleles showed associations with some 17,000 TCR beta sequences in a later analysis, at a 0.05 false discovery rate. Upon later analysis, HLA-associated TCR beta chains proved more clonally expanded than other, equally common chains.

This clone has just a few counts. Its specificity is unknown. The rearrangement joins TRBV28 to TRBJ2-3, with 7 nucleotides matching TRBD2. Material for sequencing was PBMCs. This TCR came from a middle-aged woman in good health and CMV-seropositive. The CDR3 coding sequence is TGTGCCAGCAGTTTTAGCGGGAGCACAGATACGCAGTATTTT. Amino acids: CASSFSGSTDTQYF. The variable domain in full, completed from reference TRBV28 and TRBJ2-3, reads DVKVTQSSRYLVKRTGEKVFLECVQDMDHENMFWYRQDPGLGLRLIYFSYDVKMKEKGDIPEGYSVSREKKERFSLILESASTNQTSMYLCASSFSGSTDTQYFGPGTRLTVL.